The 3 T cell receptor beta chains below were found in one sample sequenced in a study of blood T cell repertoires in COVID-19. This table comes from immunoSEQ multiplex PCR, and its TCRdb copy is limited to in-frame clones, with some not included. Among 250,000 to 300,000 clones, around 90% were seen once, and the ten largest hold about 2%. Sequencing was carried out using peripheral blood. The receptors here all came from a woman between 50 and 59 years old who had recovered from COVID-19.

This chain uses TRBV9 with TRBJ2-1; possible D gene TRBD2, 6 bases. The CDR3 is 13 residues long. V was pared by 3 bases and J by 8 bases, with 12 bases between. Germline assignment: CDR1 SGDLS and CDR2 YYNGEE. The CDR3 loop reads CASSARLDDEQFF. Here the CDR3 DNA reads TGTGCCAGCAGCGCCCGACTAGACGATGAGCAGTTCTTC.

The chain links TRBV6-5 to TRBJ2-2; possible D gene TRBD2, 5 bases. The CDR3 is 13 amino acids. Per germline, CDR1 MNHEY and CDR2 SVGAGI. Trimming took 7 bases from V and 3 from J, leaving 9 bases between them. The CDR3 reads CASNQRHTGELFF. The CDR3 DNA is TGTGCCAGCAACCAGCGGCACACCGGGGAGCTGTTTTTT.

The V gene is TRBV9, the J gene TRBJ1-1, with a weak D call TRBD1 (5 bases). Germline V gene data show CDR1 as SGDLS and CDR2 as YYNGEE. The CDR3 runs to 13 residues. V gave up 0 bases and J gave up 9 bases, with 12 bases separating them. In DNA, the CDR3 is TGTGCCAGCAGCGTAGGCGGTCAGGGTCAAGCTTTCTTT. This sequence encodes CASSVGGQGQAFF. The entire variable domain, with the rest obtained from reference TRBV9 and TRBJ1-1, is as follows: DSGVTQTPKHLITATGQRVTLRCSPRSGDLSVYWYQQSLDQGLQFLIQYYNGEERAKGNILERFSAQQFPDLHSELNLSSLELGDSALYFCASSVGGQGQAFFGQGTRLTVV.